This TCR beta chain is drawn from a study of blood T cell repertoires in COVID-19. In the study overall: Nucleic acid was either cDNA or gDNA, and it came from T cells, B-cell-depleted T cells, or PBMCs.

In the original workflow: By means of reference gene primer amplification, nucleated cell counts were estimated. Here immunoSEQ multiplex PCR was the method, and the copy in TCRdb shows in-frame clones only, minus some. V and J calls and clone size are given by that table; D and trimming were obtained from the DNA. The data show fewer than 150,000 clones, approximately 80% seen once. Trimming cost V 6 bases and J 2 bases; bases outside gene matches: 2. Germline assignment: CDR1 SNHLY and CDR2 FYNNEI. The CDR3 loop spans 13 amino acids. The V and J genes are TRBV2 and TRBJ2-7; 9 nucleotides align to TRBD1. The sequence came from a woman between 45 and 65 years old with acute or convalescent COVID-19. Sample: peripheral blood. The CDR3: CASRDRGPYEQYF. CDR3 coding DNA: TGTGCCAGCAGGGACAGGGGACCCTACGAGCAGTACTTC.